This TCR beta chain was observed in a study of T cell responses to AZD1222 COVID-19 vaccine. Study as a whole: Second-dose groups at about 4 or about 12 weeks were pooled. Findings of the study overall: Vaccination with two AZD1222 doses was followed by a rise in Spike-specific TCR breadth and depth.

Profiled with immunoSEQ multiplex PCR; TCRdb holds only in-frame clones, not every one. In the table there are approximately 130,000 clones, over 80% of which are singletons. In its sample, this clone was seen once. Its antigen is as yet unknown. V dropped 2 bases and J dropped 8; count of bases not matched to a gene: 9. Per the germline V gene, CDR1 is SNHLY and CDR2 is FYNNEI. This CDR3 spans 16 amino acids. The sequence came from an adult in good health. The material was peripheral blood, obtained on day 0 of AZD1222 vaccination. The chain links TRBV2 to TRBJ1-6; 7 bases line up with TRBD1. CDR3 sequence reads: CASSEFSGGRDSPLHF. CDR3 coding DNA: TGTGCCAGCAGTGAATTCTCAGGGGGACGGGATTCACCCCTCCACTTT.